This T cell receptor beta chain was identified during a study of blood T cells in healthy people across ages. The V segment lost 6 bases and the J segment 1 base; nucleotides outside the gene matches: 7. This CDR3 is built from 15 residues. The V gene's germline CDR1 is MNHEY and CDR2 SMNVEV (reference sequence). A sample-barcoded 5' primer and a J-beta primer mix were used in a second PCR of roughly 6 to 11 cycles. TCRdb passed the 5' RACE reads through MiXCR, listing each CDR3 protein once. This table has fewer than 600,000 distinct CDR3 sequences, about 29% appearing once. These sequences were also reported in another study, on T cells of mothers and their children.

The receptor was isolated from a boy between 2 and 10 years old in good health. What was sequenced was blood. V gene TRBV27 combines with J gene TRBJ2-3, with 7 bases aligning to TRBD1. The CDR3 DNA is TGTGCCAGCAGCCAGACAGGGTCGCGCACAGATACGCAGTATTTT. Protein sequence: CASSQTGSRTDTQYF.